This T cell receptor (beta chain) is from a study of cytomegalovirus exposure and HLA in healthy donors. The study, taken as a whole, reports: Researchers reported in a later analysis that common viral pathogens appeared linked to several top clusters. Researchers reported in a later analysis that a missense DCLRE1C variant was tied to TCR beta V- and J-gene trimming.

V lost 3 bases and J lost 7; bases outside the gene matches: 7. Germline CDR1 SGHVS, CDR2 FNYEAQ. The CDR3 covers 14 residues. The PCR employed 60 Vbeta primers together with 13 Jbeta primers. Clones were read by immunoSEQ multiplex PCR, and TCRdb kept only the in-frame ones, dropping some. Its table records about 200,000 clones. About this clone itself: Its antigen is as yet unknown.

This TCR was sampled from a man aged 25-45 years in good health and CMV-seronegative. The chain joins TRBV7-6 to TRBJ1-1; 8 bases map to TRBD1. What was sequenced was PBMCs. CDR3 sequence reads: CASSLTDREIEAFF. CDR3 nucleotide sequence: TGTGCCAGCAGCTTGACGGACAGGGAAATTGAAGCTTTCTTT.